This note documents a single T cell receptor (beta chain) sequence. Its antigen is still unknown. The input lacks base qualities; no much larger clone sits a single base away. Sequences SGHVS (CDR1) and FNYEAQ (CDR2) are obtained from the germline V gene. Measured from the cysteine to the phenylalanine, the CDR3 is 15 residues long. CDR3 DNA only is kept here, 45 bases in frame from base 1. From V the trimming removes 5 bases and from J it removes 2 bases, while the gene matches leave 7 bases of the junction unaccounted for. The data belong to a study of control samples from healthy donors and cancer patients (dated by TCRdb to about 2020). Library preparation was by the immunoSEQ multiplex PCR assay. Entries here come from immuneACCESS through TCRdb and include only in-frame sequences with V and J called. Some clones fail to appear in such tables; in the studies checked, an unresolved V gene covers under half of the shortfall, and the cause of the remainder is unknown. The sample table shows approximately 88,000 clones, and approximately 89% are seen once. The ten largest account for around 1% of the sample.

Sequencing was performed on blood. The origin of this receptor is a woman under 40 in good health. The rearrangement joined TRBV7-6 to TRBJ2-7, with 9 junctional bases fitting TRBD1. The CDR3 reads CASSDGTGSPYEQYF. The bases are TGTGCCAGCAGCGACGGGACAGGGAGTCCCTACGAGCAGTACTTC.